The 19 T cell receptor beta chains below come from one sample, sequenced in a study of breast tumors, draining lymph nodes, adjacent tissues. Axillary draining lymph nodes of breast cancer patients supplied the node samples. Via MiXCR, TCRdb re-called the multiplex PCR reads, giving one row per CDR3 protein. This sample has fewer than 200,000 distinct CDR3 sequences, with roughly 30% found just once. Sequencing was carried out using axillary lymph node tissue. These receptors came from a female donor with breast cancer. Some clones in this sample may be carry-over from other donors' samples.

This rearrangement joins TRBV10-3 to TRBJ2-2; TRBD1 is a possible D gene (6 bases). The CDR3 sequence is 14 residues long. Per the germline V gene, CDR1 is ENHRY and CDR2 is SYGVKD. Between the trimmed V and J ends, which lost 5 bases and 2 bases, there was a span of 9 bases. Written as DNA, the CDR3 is TGTGCCATCAGTTTGGGGGCTAACACCGGGGAGCTGTTTTTT. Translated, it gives CAISLGANTGELFF.

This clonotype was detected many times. The CDR3 DNA reads as TGTGCCAGCAGTTTCAGGGTCAAAAGCACAGATACGCAGTATTTT. It yields the protein CASSFRVKSTDTQYF. This chain uses TRBV12-3 or TRBV12-4 with TRBJ2-3; tentatively, D is TRBD1 (5 bases). The V end lost 3 bases, the J end lost 0 bases, and 10 bases lay between the germline ends. The CDR3 is 15 amino acids.

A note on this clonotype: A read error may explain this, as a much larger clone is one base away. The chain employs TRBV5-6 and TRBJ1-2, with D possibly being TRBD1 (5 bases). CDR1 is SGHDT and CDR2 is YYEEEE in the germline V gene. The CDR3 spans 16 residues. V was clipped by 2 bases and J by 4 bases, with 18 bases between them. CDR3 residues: CASSLPGPGPIYGYTF. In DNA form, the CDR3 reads TGTGCCAGCAGCTTACCGGGACCGGGGCCAATCTATGGCTACACCTTC.

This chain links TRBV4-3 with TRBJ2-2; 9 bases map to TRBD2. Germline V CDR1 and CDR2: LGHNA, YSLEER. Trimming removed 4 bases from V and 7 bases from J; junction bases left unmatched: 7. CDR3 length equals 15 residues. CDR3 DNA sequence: TGCGCCAGCAGCCCCATGACTAGCGGATACGGGGAGCTGTTTTTT. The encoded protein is CASSPMTSGYGELFF.

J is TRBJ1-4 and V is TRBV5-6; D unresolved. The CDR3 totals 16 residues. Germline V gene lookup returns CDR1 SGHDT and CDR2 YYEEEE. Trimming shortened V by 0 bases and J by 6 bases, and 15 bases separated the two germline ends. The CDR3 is CASSLAVRGIDEKLFF. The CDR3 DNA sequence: TGTGCCAGCAGCTTGGCGGTTCGGGGAATTGATGAAAAACTGTTTTTT.

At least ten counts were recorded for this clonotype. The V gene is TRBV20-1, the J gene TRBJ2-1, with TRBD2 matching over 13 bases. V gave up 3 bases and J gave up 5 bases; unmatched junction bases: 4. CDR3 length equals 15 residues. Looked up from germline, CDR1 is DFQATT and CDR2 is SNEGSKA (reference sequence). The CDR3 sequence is CSASRLAGGHNEQFF. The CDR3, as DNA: TGCAGTGCTAGCCGACTAGCGGGGGGTCACAATGAGCAGTTCTTC.

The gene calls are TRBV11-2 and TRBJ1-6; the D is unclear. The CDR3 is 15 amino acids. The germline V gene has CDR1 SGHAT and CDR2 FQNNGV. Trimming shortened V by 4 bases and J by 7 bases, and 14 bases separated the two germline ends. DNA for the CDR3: TGTGCCAGCAGCTATCCGGCGGCAATGAATTCACCCCTCCACTTT. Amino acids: CASSYPAAMNSPLHF.

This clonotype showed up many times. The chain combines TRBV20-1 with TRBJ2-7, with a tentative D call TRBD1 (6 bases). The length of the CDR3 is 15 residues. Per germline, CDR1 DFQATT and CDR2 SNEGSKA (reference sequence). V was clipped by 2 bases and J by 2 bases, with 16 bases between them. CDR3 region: CSARSPAGAAYEQYF. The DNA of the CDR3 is TGCAGTGCTAGATCGCCGGCAGGGGCCGCCTACGAGCAGTACTTC.

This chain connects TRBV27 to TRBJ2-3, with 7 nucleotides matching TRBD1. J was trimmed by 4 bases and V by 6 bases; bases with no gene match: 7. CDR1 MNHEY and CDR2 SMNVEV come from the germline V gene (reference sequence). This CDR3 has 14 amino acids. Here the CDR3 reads CASSRDSISDTQYF. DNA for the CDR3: TGTGCCAGCAGCCGGGACAGTATTTCAGATACGCAGTATTTT.

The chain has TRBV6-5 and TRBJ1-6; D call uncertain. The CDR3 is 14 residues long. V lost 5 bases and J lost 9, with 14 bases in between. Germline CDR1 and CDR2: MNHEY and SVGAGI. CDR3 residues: CASSPGRGFSPLHF. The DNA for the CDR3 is TGTGCCAGCAGTCCCGGACGGGGTTTTTCACCCCTCCACTTT.

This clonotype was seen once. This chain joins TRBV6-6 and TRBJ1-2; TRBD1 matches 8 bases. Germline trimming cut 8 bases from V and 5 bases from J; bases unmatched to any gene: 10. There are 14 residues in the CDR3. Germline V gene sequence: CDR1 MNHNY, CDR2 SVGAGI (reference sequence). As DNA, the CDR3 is TGTGCCAGCGGTCACCTAACAGGGGGGTATGGCTACACCTTC. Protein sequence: CASGHLTGGYGYTF.

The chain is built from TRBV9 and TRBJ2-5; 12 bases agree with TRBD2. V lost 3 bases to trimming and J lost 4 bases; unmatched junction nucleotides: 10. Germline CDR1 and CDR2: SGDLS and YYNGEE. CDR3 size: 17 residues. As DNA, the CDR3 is TGTGCCAGCAGCGCGGACAGGGGACTAGCGGGTTCAGAGACCCAGTACTTC. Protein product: CASSADRGLAGSETQYF.

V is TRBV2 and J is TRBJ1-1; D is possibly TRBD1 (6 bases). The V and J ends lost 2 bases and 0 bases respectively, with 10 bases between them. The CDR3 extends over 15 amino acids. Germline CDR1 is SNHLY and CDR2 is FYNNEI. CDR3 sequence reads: CASSEQGPLNTEAFF. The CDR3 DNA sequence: TGTGCCAGCAGTGAACAGGGGCCTTTGAACACTGAAGCTTTCTTT.

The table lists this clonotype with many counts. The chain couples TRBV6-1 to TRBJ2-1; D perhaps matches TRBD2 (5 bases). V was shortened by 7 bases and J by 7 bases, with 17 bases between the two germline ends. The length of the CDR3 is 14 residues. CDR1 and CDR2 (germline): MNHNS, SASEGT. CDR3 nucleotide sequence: TGTGCCAGCACCCTCTTAGCGAGAGGGAATGAGCAGTTCTTC. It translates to CASTLLARGNEQFF.

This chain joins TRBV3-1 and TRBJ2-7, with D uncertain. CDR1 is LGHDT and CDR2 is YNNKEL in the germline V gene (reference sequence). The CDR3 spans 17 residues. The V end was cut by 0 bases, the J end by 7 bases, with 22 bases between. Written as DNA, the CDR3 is TGTGCCAGCAGCCAAGAGATCGGATGGGCGCGGAGCGAAGAGCAGTACTTC. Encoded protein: CASSQEIGWARSEEQYF.

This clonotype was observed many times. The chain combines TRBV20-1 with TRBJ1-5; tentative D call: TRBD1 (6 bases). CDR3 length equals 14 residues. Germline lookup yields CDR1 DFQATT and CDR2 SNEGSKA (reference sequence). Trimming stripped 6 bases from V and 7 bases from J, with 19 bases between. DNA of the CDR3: TGCAGTGCCACCCCCCTGGGGGGGCGGCAGCCCCAGCATTTT. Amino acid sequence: CSATPLGGRQPQHF.

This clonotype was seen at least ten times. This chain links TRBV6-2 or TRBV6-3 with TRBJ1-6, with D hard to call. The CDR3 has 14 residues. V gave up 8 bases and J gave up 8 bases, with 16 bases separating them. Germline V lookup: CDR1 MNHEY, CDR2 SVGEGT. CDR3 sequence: CASDRTLAYSPLHF. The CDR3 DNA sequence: TGTGCCAGCGATAGGACCCTGGCCTATTCACCCCTCCACTTT.

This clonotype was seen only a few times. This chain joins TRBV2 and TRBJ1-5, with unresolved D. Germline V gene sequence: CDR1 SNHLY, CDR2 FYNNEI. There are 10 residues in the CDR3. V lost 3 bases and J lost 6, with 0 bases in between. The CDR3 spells CASSDQPQHF. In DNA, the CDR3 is TGTGCCAGCAGTGATCAGCCCCAGCATTTT.

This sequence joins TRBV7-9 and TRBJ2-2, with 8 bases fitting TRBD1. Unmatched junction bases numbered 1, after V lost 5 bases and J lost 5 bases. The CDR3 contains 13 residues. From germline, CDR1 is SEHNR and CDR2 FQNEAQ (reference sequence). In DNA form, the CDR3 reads TGTGCCAGCAGCGGGGACAGGACCGGGGAGCTGTTTTTT. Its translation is CASSGDRTGELFF.